The 19 T cell receptor beta chains reported below all come from one sample, sequenced in a study of blood T cells in healthy people across ages. Combining a sample-barcoded 5' primer with a J-beta primer mix, a second PCR ran for 7 to 11 cycles. TCRdb processed the 5' RACE reads anew with MiXCR; each CDR3 protein has one entry. The sample yields about 570,000 distinct CDR3 sequences, approximately 25% seen once. Sequenced material: blood. The receptor set was obtained from a woman between 65 and 79 years old in good health.

In its sample, this clonotype was seen many times. The rearrangement uses TRBV7-2 and TRBJ2-7, with D perhaps given as TRBD1 or TRBD2 (6 bases each). The CDR3 runs 20 residues. CDR1 is SGHTA, CDR2 FQGNSA, per germline. Trimming stripped 5 bases from V and 2 bases from J, with 31 bases between. CDR3 nucleotide sequence: TGTGCCAGCAGCGCGGCGGGACTTTGGCAGGGGCTCCCCTTTACCTACGAGCAGTACTTC. This encodes CASSAAGLWQGLPFTYEQYF.

The sample holds a few counts of this clonotype. This chain connects TRBV15 to TRBJ2-3; TRBD2 agrees at 9 bases. This CDR3 contains 17 residues. V lost 0 bases, J lost 3 bases, and 7 bases stayed unmatched. Germline V gives CDR1 LNHNV, CDR2 YYDKDF (reference sequence). The CDR3 nucleotides are TGTGCCACCAGCAGAGATTTGAGCGGGGGGACGACAGATACGCAGTATTTT. Translation: CATSRDLSGGTTDTQYF.

This clonotype was counted a few times. This sequence joins TRBV19 and TRBJ2-3, with 9 bases that match TRBD2. The V gene's germline CDR1 is LNHDA and CDR2 SQIVND (reference sequence). The V and J ends lost 6 bases and 6 bases, in that order; junction bases with no gene match: 1. The CDR3 has 12 residues. The CDR3 DNA is TGTGCCAGTAGACTAGCGGGCGATACGCAGTATTTT. Translated: CASRLAGDTQYF.

The chain carries TRBV3-1 and TRBJ2-5; D call uncertain. V dropped 2 bases and J dropped 2 bases, with 9 bases sitting between them. CDR3 length equals 14 residues. Germline-derived CDR1 and CDR2 are LGHDT and YNNKEL (reference sequence). The CDR3 nucleotides are TGTGCCAGCAGCCAATACAGCTTACAAGAGACCCAGTACTTC. It yields the protein CASSQYSLQETQYF.

The sample holds a few counts of this clonotype. The J gene is TRBJ1-6, the V gene TRBV7-9; D possibly corresponds to TRBD1 (6 bases). This CDR3 region has 15 residues. Trimming removed 5 bases at V and 3 bases at J, with 11 bases between. The germline V gene has CDR1 SEHNR and CDR2 FQNEAQ (reference sequence). As DNA, the CDR3 is TGTGCCAGCAGCATAGGACAGAGCTATAATTCACCCCTCCACTTT. Protein: CASSIGQSYNSPLHF. Combining the CDR3 with reference TRBV7-9 and TRBJ1-6 gives the whole variable domain DTGVSQNPRHKITKRGQNVTFRCDPISEHNRLYWYRQTLGQGPEFLTYFQNEAQLEKSRLLSDRFSAERPKGSFSTLEIQRTEQGDSAMYLCASSIGQSYNSPLHFGNGTRLTVT.

This clonotype was seen once. The J gene is TRBJ2-7, the V gene TRBV20-1; tentatively, D is TRBD2 (5 bases). Trimming removed 0 bases at V and 7 bases at J, with 16 bases between. This CDR3 region has 14 residues. The germline V gene has CDR1 DFQATT and CDR2 SNEGSKA (reference sequence). The CDR3 nucleotides read TGCAGTGCTAGAGATCGAAAGGGTACGGGGGAGCAGTACTTC. Translation gives CSARDRKGTGEQYF.

This clonotype occurred many times. The rearrangement links TRBV6-5 to TRBJ2-2; D not certain. This CDR3 has 14 amino acids. Germline V gene sequence: CDR1 MNHEY, CDR2 SVGAGI. V was clipped by 0 bases and J by 6 bases, with 8 bases between them. DNA of the CDR3: TGTGCCAGCAGTTACTCGTCTGGGGCCGGGGAGCTGTTTTTT. This codes for CASSYSSGAGELFF.

The rearrangement joins TRBV11-3 to TRBJ2-2; possible D gene TRBD2, 5 bases. In germline, CDR1 is SGHNT, CDR2 YENEEA. Trimming took 7 bases from V and 10 from J, leaving 10 bases between them. The CDR3 is 11 residues long. The CDR3 nucleotides read TGTGCCAGCACCTCGGAGGTGGAGCTGTTTTTT. This encodes CASTSEVELFF.

This clonotype came up a few times. The gene calls are TRBV7-3 and TRBJ2-2; D unclear. V lost 2 bases, J lost 2 bases, and 9 bases lay in between. CDR1 and CDR2 from the germline V gene are SGHTA and FQGTGA. There are 15 residues in the CDR3. The CDR3 is CASSLQFSNTGELFF. The CDR3 nucleotides are TGTGCCAGCAGCTTACAGTTCTCTAACACCGGGGAGCTGTTTTTT.

CDR3 DNA sequence: TGTGCCTGTTCCGGACAGGGGCGAAACACCATATATTTT. Protein product: CACSGQGRNTIYF. This chain connects TRBV30 to TRBJ1-3, with 9 bases that match TRBD1. Germline V lookup: CDR1 GTSNPN, CDR2 SVGIG (reference sequence). The CDR3 is made up of 13 amino acids. The J segment lost 5 bases and the V segment lost 6 bases, leaving 5 bases of the junction unmatched.

This clonotype was counted between two and nine times. The CDR3 region has the DNA TGCGCCAGCAGCCAGAGCACAGGTTTTAATGAAAAACTGTTTTTT. This sequence encodes CASSQSTGFNEKLFF. The chain is built from TRBV4-3 and TRBJ1-4; D possibly corresponds to TRBD1 (5 bases). The germline V gene has CDR1 LGHNA and CDR2 YSLEER. The CDR3 extends over 15 amino acids. The V and J ends lost 3 bases and 4 bases respectively, with 12 bases between them.

The V call is TRBV4-3, the J call TRBJ1-6; D is unclear. Germline CDR1 and CDR2: LGHNA and YSLEER. Trimming stripped 0 bases from V and 11 bases from J, with 17 bases between. The CDR3 has 16 amino acids. The chain's CDR3 is CASSQELQNGLAPLHF. The CDR3, as DNA: TGCGCCAGCAGCCAAGAGTTGCAGAATGGACTTGCACCCCTCCACTTT.

V and J are TRBV7-2 and TRBJ2-2; tentatively, D is TRBD1 (5 bases). CDR3 size: 15 residues. From germline, CDR1 is SGHTA and CDR2 FQGNSA. V shed 0 bases and J shed 9 bases, with 14 bases lying between them. In DNA, the CDR3 is TGTGCCAGCAGCTTAGCGCAGGGCCAAGGCAGGGAGCTGTTTTTT. It codes for CASSLAQGQGRELFF.

This chain connects TRBV20-1 to TRBJ1-2; TRBD1 agrees at 7 bases. V dropped 5 bases and J dropped 4; count of bases not matched to a gene: 4. The germline CDR1 and CDR2 sequences are DFQATT and SNEGSKA (reference sequence). CDR3 size: 12 residues. CDR3 sequence (DNA): TGCAGTGCTCGACAGGGTCCCTATGGCTACACCTTC. The encoded protein is CSARQGPYGYTF.

A few counts support this clonotype. The chain couples TRBV5-1 to TRBJ2-6; D ambiguous. Germline loops: CDR1 SGHRS, CDR2 YFSETQ. This CDR3 comprises 17 residues. V shed 1 base and J shed 0 bases, with 11 bases lying between them. The CDR3 spells CASSLKGTSSGANVLTF. As DNA, the CDR3 is TGCGCCAGCAGCTTGAAGGGAACGAGCTCTGGGGCCAACGTCCTGACTTTC.

The chain is built from TRBV29-1 and TRBJ1-2; TRBD1 agrees at 8 bases. Trimming cost V 7 bases and J 0 bases; bases outside gene matches: 4. Germline CDR1 and CDR2: SQVTM and ANQGSEA. The CDR3 loop spans 13 amino acids. The CDR3 reads CSDRDRSNYGYTF. DNA for the CDR3: TGCAGCGACCGGGACAGGTCTAACTATGGCTACACCTTC.

This clonotype was observed at least ten times. The V and J genes are TRBV12-3 or TRBV12-4 and TRBJ2-3, with a possible D match to TRBD2 (6 bases). The CDR3 is 15 residues long. Trimming shortened V by 6 bases and J by 0 bases, and 13 bases separated the two germline ends. CDR3 residues: CASRARGGSTDTQYF. CDR3 bases: TGTGCCAGCAGGGCCCGAGGAGGGAGCACAGATACGCAGTATTTT.

This clonotype occurred a few times. The rearrangement links TRBV7-9 to TRBJ1-1, with TRBD1 matching over 7 bases. With 5 bases clipped from V and 5 bases from J, the junction kept 2 bases outside the gene matches. This CDR3 is built from 12 residues. Germline-derived CDR1 and CDR2 are SEHNR and FQNEAQ (reference sequence). The CDR3 coding sequence is TGTGCCAGCAGCCAACAGGGGACTGAAGCTTTCTTT. Translating gives CASSQQGTEAFF.

This clonotype was seen more than once but under ten times. The chain employs TRBV5-1 and TRBJ1-6, with D possibly TRBD1 on 5 matching bases. The CDR3 totals 16 residues. The germline V gene encodes CDR1 SGHRS and CDR2 YFSETQ. Trimming pared 0 bases from V and 6 bases from J, leaving 13 bases between. The CDR3 DNA is TGCGCCAGCAGCTTGGGGGTCTTCCAGGGTAATTCACCCCTCCACTTT. The encoded protein is CASSLGVFQGNSPLHF.